This entry describes one T cell receptor (beta chain). This clonotype was seen more than once but under ten times. No antigen is known for it. Per-base quality was not reported, and no clone a single base away is much larger than it. The sample is drawn from a study of T-cell memory formation after mild COVID-19 (dated by TCRdb to the early 2020s). For context, the study as a whole: TCR sequence clusters from the two donors were largely donor specific. The cohort comprised two young, previously healthy adult volunteers, one female and one male. In a couple of donors, T-cell clones that expanded and contracted after mild COVID-19 were tracked by sequencing TCRalpha and TCRbeta repertoires over time.

Sequencing instrument: Illumina NovaSeq 6000. TCRalpha and TCRbeta cDNA libraries were built by 5'RACE with constant-segment primers, adding sample barcodes and unique molecular identifiers. Trizol reagent was used to extract RNA from every sample. The libraries were amplified in two PCR steps, and the second step added a second sample barcode and Illumina TruSeq adapters. The libraries were sequenced on an Illumina NovaSeq using 2 x 150 bp paired-end reads. In the authors' own workflow: With migec v1.2.7, reads were demultiplexed and then collapsed into UMI-guided consensus sequences. Using mixcr v2.1.11, UMI consensuses were aligned to TRA and TRB V and J templates and then assembled into clonotypes. Expanded or contracted clonotypes were those called significant by both edgeR and NoisET, with noise models trained on biological replicates. edgeR calls used a false discovery rate-adjusted p below 0.01 and a log2 fold-change threshold of 1. PCA with hierarchical clustering of max-normalized trajectories of the 1000 most abundant clonotypes was used as exploratory dynamics analysis. Separately sequenced CD4+ and CD8+ repertoires were used to assign a CD4 or CD8 phenotype to each responding clone. TCRdb cleaned the public reads at Q25 with fastp, built clones with MiXCR and kept in-frame beta chains. Rows with one shared CDR3 protein collapse into an entry with the most common genes and DNA. TCRdb's processing, not the study's, gives the V and J calls here. Counted in this sample were approximately 150,000 distinct CDR3 sequences; under 25% of them appeared once. The ten most abundant clones make up around 2.4% of the sample.

V is shortened by 7 bases, J by 5 bases, and the region joining them spans 12 bases. Including cysteine and phenylalanine, the CDR3 has 13 amino acids. Only the CDR3 DNA stays, 39 bases, in frame from base 1. Via the germline V gene, CDR1 is SGHRS and CDR2 YFSETQ. Ficoll-Paque density gradient centrifugation was the method used to isolate PBMCs. Study-level results and caveats: Some responding clones were detected in pre-infection memory, suggesting pre-existing cross-reactive memory T cells joined the SARS-CoV-2 response. The study included only a couple of mild cases, and larger cohorts that include severe cases with pre-infection samples were judged to be necessary. Contracting CD4+ clones were found mainly in CM and EM memory subsets, while CD8+ clones were enriched in EMRA. Balanced CD4/CD8 phenotypes were observed for clones contracting from day 15 to 85, whereas a bias towards CD4+ was observed for a second wave of clones expanding from day 15 to 37. SARS-CoV-2 specificity was not confirmed for the second-wave clones peaking on day 37.

The receptor comes from an adult woman who had mild COVID-19 (a few samples of this study predate the infection). The sample titles of this study are shuffled in the database, so cell type and time point are left out; the donor was told from shared clones. The sample comprised PBMCs or a T cell subset sorted from them (not recorded which). The sequence links TRBV5-1 to TRBJ2-2; the D gene is not confidently resolved. The bases read TGCGCCAGCCGCCGCGGAGAGACCGGGGAGCTGTTTTTT. Translated, this is CASRRGETGELFF.